This is a list of T cell receptor beta chains from one sample in a study of T cell repertoires in cytomegalovirus infection. TCRdb reanalysed the reads using MiXCR and keeps one entry per CDR3 protein. In the table there are 510,000 or so distinct CDR3 sequences, about 25% of which are singletons. Sequencing input: PBMCs. These receptor sequences come from a human donor in good health (CMV status not recorded). Some clones in this sample may be carry-over from other donors' samples. CDR3s include the opening cysteine and the closing phenylalanine or tryptophan. The D gene is left open where the match is weak. Rows give clone size only sometimes, using once, few, many, or a class for an expanded clone.

v_call,cdr3_length,j_call,clone_size,d_call,cdr3_nt,cdr3_aa
TRBV12-3/TRBV12-4,14,TRBJ1-2,few,.,TGTGCCAGCAGTTTTATCGGGGCTAACTATGGCTACACCTTC,CASSFIGANYGYTF
TRBV6-1,14,TRBJ1-4,.,.,TGTGCCAGCAGTGAACCTTGGGTACCGGGAAAACTGTTTTTT,CASSEPWVPGKLFF
TRBV6-4,13,TRBJ2-3,.,.,TGTGCCAGCTCTGCGGAGGAACCAGATACGCAGTATTTT,CASSAEEPDTQYF
TRBV7-2,11,TRBJ1-1,few,.,TGTGCCAGCAGCTTAGCGGGGGCCGCTTTCTTT,CASSLAGAAFF
TRBV28,15,TRBJ2-7,.,.,TGTGCCAGCAGTTTAGGCGGTCTCAGGGTCCACGAGCAGTACTTC,CASSLGGLRVHEQYF
TRBV4-1,15,TRBJ1-5,.,.,TGCGCCAGCAGCCAGGAACCAACAGGGACTCAGCCCCAGCATTTT,CASSQEPTGTQPQHF
TRBV7-3,14,TRBJ2-2,few,.,TGTGCCAGCAGCCCCCCTTGGGCAACCGGGGAGCTGTTTTTT,CASSPPWATGELFF
TRBV30,12,TRBJ2-7,.,.,TGTGCCTGGAGTGCAGCCCTCGGCGAGCAGTACTTC,CAWSAALGEQYF
TRBV29-1,14,TRBJ2-3,few,TRBD2,TGCAGCGTGAGTCTGCGGGAGCGTGCAGATACGCAGTATTTT,CSVSLRERADTQYF
TRBV6-2/TRBV6-3,15,TRBJ2-7,.,TRBD2,TGTGCCAGCAGTTCATTTCTAGCGGGAGTAGACGAGCAGTACTTC,CASSSFLAGVDEQYF
TRBV11-2,17,TRBJ1-3,few,.,TGTGCCAGCAGCCCACCGCGGGGGGGCATCTCTGGAAACACCATATATTTT,CASSPPRGGISGNTIYF
TRBV7-9,13,TRBJ1-5,many,.,TGTGCCAGCAGCTTAGTTTGGGGGGAGCCCCAGCATTTT,CASSLVWGEPQHF
TRBV6-2/TRBV6-3,14,TRBJ2-7,.,TRBD1,TGTGCCAGCAGTTACAACAGGGGGGAATACGAGCAGTACTTC,CASSYNRGEYEQYF
TRBV4-3,17,TRBJ2-2,.,.,TGCGCCAGCAGCCAACGGGTAGTGGGCAGGAACACCGGGGAGCTGTTTTTT,CASSQRVVGRNTGELFF
TRBV6-5,15,TRBJ1-2,.,.,TGTGCCAGCAGTTACGGAGGGGCAGAGCGGTATGGCTACACCTTC,CASSYGGAERYGYTF
TRBV7-9,16,TRBJ2-1,.,TRBD1,TGTGCCAGCAGCCCACAGAGACAGGGACCCTACAATGAGCAGTTCTTC,CASSPQRQGPYNEQFF
TRBV29-1,11,TRBJ1-1,few,TRBD1,TGCACCGGACAGGCGGACACTGAAGCTTTCTTT,CTGQADTEAFF
TRBV6-5,13,TRBJ2-1,few,.,TGTGCCAGCAGTTACACCGCATACAATGAGCAGTTCTTC,CASSYTAYNEQFF
TRBV5-1,14,TRBJ1-1,.,.,TGCGCCAGCAGCTTATATGAGAAGAACACTGAAGCTTTCTTT,CASSLYEKNTEAFF
TRBV5-6,15,TRBJ2-4,few,.,TGTGCCAGCAGCCCCCGGCTGGGAGCCAAAAACATTCAGTACTTC,CASSPRLGAKNIQYF
TRBV4-3,15,TRBJ1-2,.,.,TGCGCCAGCAGCCAAGATGGGGGACCGGCCTATGGCTACACCTTC,CASSQDGGPAYGYTF
TRBV11-2,15,TRBJ2-1,.,TRBD1,TGTGCCAGCAGCTTAGCCCCGGGACAGGGAAATGAGCAGTTCTTC,CASSLAPGQGNEQFF
TRBV19,14,TRBJ2-1,.,.,TGTGCCAGTAGTATTGTGGGAGGTTACAATGAGCAGTTCTTC,CASSIVGGYNEQFF
TRBV25-1,15,TRBJ1-4,many,.,TGTGCCAGCAGTGGGGGAAGGAGCGTTGGGGAAAAACTGTTTTTT,CASSGGRSVGEKLFF
TRBV4-1,15,TRBJ1-1,once,TRBD1,TGCGCCAGCAGCCACAGACAGGGTGAGGCCACTGAAGCTTTCTTT,CASSHRQGEATEAFF
TRBV7-2,13,TRBJ2-5,many,TRBD2,TGTGCCAGCAGCTCCACAAGCGGGGGGACCCAGTACTTC,CASSSTSGGTQYF
TRBV28,13,TRBJ1-2,few,TRBD1,TGTGCCAGCAGTTGGGCCCAGGGGGAGGGCTACACCTTC,CASSWAQGEGYTF
TRBV6-2/TRBV6-3,16,TRBJ2-5,.,TRBD1,TGTGCCAGCAGTTACCCCTTTCGGACAGGGGTAGAGACCCAGTACTTC,CASSYPFRTGVETQYF
TRBV4-1,15,TRBJ1-6,.,.,TGCGCCAGCAGCCAAAGGACCAGATACAATTCACCCCTCCACTTT,CASSQRTRYNSPLHF
TRBV14,11,TRBJ2-3,.,.,TGTGCCAGCAGTTTGGGGTATACGCAGTATTTT,CASSLGYTQYF
TRBV7-2,20,TRBJ2-1,.,TRBD2,TGTGCCAGCAGCTTAATGACTAGCGGGAGGCTCCTGAGCTCCTACAATGAGCAGTTCTTC,CASSLMTSGRLLSSYNEQFF
TRBV7-2,14,TRBJ1-2,many,.,TGTGCCAGCAGCTCATGGACAGCCCTCTTGGGCTACACCTTC,CASSSWTALLGYTF
TRBV2,15,TRBJ2-5,few,.,TGTGCCAGCAGTGATTCCTGGGGTCAGCGAGAGACCCAGTACTTC,CASSDSWGQRETQYF
TRBV27,15,TRBJ2-7,few,TRBD2,TGTGCCACTAGTGGTAGCGGGAGGTATAACTACGAGCAGTACTTC,CATSGSGRYNYEQYF
TRBV7-8,20,TRBJ2-1,many,TRBD2,TGTGCCAGCAGCTTAGCGGAGGGGCCTGGGGCTAGCGGGAGAGTTAATGAGCAGTTCTTC,CASSLAEGPGASGRVNEQFF
TRBV7-2,12,TRBJ2-3,many,.,TGTGCCAGCGGCACATTCACAGATACGCAGTATTTT,CASGTFTDTQYF
TRBV29-1,12,TRBJ1-1,few,TRBD1,TGCAGCGTTGACAGGGGGGGCGCTGAAGCTTTCTTT,CSVDRGGAEAFF
TRBV19,14,TRBJ2-3,once,.,TGTGCCAGTAGTATAGCGGGAGCAGGAGATACGCAGTATTTT,CASSIAGAGDTQYF
TRBV7-6,14,TRBJ2-3,few,.,TGTGCCAGCAGCTCAGGGAGTACCACAGATACGCAGTATTTT,CASSSGSTTDTQYF
TRBV7-9,14,TRBJ2-3,many,.,TGTGCCAGCAGCTTAGCGGGAAGCACAGATACGCAGTATTTT,CASSLAGSTDTQYF
TRBV7-3,16,TRBJ1-2,.,TRBD1,TGTGCCAGCAGCCCCACCCCGCAGACAGGGGGCTATGGCTACACCTTC,CASSPTPQTGGYGYTF
TRBV7-6,16,TRBJ2-7,.,.,TGTGCCAGCAGCTTAGTAGTCTACCAATACTCCTACGAGCAGTACTTC,CASSLVVYQYSYEQYF
TRBV12-3/TRBV12-4,13,TRBJ2-6,many,.,TGTGCCAGCAGTTTCGGTGGGGCCAACGTCCTGACTTTC,CASSFGGANVLTF
TRBV6-5,14,TRBJ1-1,once,.,TGTGCCAGCAGTTTAGCAGGGGTACTATCTGAAGCTTTCTTT,CASSLAGVLSEAFF
TRBV7-2,15,TRBJ2-5,many,TRBD2,TGTGCCAGCAGCTCGGGACTAGCGGGGTGGAAGACCCAGTACTTC,CASSSGLAGWKTQYF
TRBV7-8,19,TRBJ1-5,many,TRBD1,TGTGCCAGCAGCTTATTATCGGGACAGGGGGTGCATAGCAATCAGCCCCAGCATTTT,CASSLLSGQGVHSNQPQHF
TRBV6-5,15,TRBJ1-4,.,TRBD1,TGTGCCAGCAGTTACTCACAGGGGGCCGGCGAAAAACTGTTTTTT,CASSYSQGAGEKLFF
TRBV23-1,16,TRBJ2-7,.,TRBD1,TGCGCCAGCAGTCGACGCGGATCAGGGGGCAGGAACGAGCAGTACTTC,CASSRRGSGGRNEQYF
TRBV11-2,15,TRBJ2-1,few,.,TGTGCCAGCAAGTACGGGCGACTAGTGGGCAATGAGCAGTTCTTC,CASKYGRLVGNEQFF
TRBV6-2/TRBV6-3,14,TRBJ2-1,few,TRBD2,TGTGCCAGCACCCAAACCGGGGGGTTCAATGAGCAGTTCTTC,CASTQTGGFNEQFF
TRBV7-9,16,TRBJ2-1,few,TRBD1,TGTGCCAGCAGCACCCGGACAGGCGACTCCTACAATGAGCAGTTCTTC,CASSTRTGDSYNEQFF
TRBV5-4,14,TRBJ2-3,.,TRBD2,TGTGCCAGCAGCGGAGGGACTAGCTTGGATACGCAGTATTTT,CASSGGTSLDTQYF
TRBV11-3,15,TRBJ2-2,.,TRBD1,TGTGCCAGCAGTTTCGACAGGGGATACACCGGGGAGCTGTTTTTT,CASSFDRGYTGELFF
TRBV12-3/TRBV12-4,14,TRBJ2-2,few,TRBD1,TGTGCCAGCAGTGCCCGGACAGGGGCCGGGGAGCTGTTTTTT,CASSARTGAGELFF
TRBV6-2/TRBV6-3,17,TRBJ1-5,.,TRBD1,TGTGCCAGCAGTTCCCAGGCCGGGACAGGGGGCACTCAGCCCCAGCATTTT,CASSSQAGTGGTQPQHF